Listed below are T cell receptor beta chains from one sample, sequenced in a study of T cell responses to AZD1222 COVID-19 vaccine. Repertoires were generated with immunoSEQ multiplex PCR, while TCRdb's copy carries only in-frame clones and drops some. The sample comprises tens of thousands of clones, 90% of which are singletons, and about a third rests with the top ten. The sample consisted of peripheral blood, taken 28 days after the second AZD1222 dose. Receptors were obtained from an adult who received the AZD1222 COVID-19 vaccine. CDR3s include the opening cysteine and the closing phenylalanine or tryptophan. D genes are given only for firm matches. Clone size is given for some rows only: seen once, a few or many times, or a class if the clone is expanded.

J | V | size | D | CDR3 | DNA
TRBJ1-6 | TRBV9 | - | - | CASSVEGGTSYNSPLHF | TGTGCCAGCAGCGTAGAGGGAGGGACGTCCTATAATTCACCCCTCCACTTT
TRBJ2-1 | TRBV10-1 | - | TRBD2 | CASSEAGPYNEQFF | TGCGCCAGCAGTGAAGCGGGGCCCTACAATGAGCAGTTCTTC
TRBJ1-6 | TRBV3-1/TRBV3-2 | - | - | CASSQAGGSPPLHF | TGTGCCAGCAGCCAAGCTGGGGGGTCGCCACCCCTCCACTTT
TRBJ2-5 | TRBV7-9 | - | - | CASSLRRGREETQYF | TGTGCCAGCAGCTTACGGCGGGGGCGAGAAGAGACCCAGTACTTC
TRBJ1-6 | TRBV11-2 | - | TRBD1 | CASSGDRGNSPLHF | TGTGCCAGCAGCGGGGACAGGGGGAATTCACCCCTCCACTTT
TRBJ2-5 | TRBV15 | few | - | CATSRAAGVQETQYF | TGTGCCACCAGCAGAGCGGCAGGGGTACAAGAGACCCAGTACTTC
TRBJ2-3 | TRBV6-5 | - | - | CASSTQGTDTQYF | TGTGCCAGCAGTACTCAGGGGACAGATACGCAGTATTTT
TRBJ1-2 | TRBV5-1 | - | - | CASSLEEGRGYTF | TGCGCCAGCAGCTTGGAGGAGGGAAGGGGCTACACCTTC
TRBJ2-6 | TRBV29-1 | - | TRBD1 | CSVGQELFSGANVLTF | TGCAGCGTGGGACAGGAACTATTCTCTGGGGCCAACGTCCTGACTTTC
TRBJ2-7 | TRBV11-2 | once | TRBD1 | CASSLPRQGPYF | TGTGCCAGCAGCTTACCCAGACAGGGTCCGTACTTC
TRBJ1-1 | TRBV10-2 | few | TRBD1 | CASSDRQGAGGTEAFF | TGCGCCAGCAGTGACCGACAGGGGGCGGGGGGCACTGAAGCTTTCTTT
TRBJ2-3 | TRBV19 | - | TRBD1 | CASRKTGRTDTQYF | TGTGCCAGTAGGAAGACAGGGAGAACAGATACGCAGTATTTT
TRBJ2-1 | TRBV4-2 | few | TRBD2 | CASSQDGLANNEQFF | TGTGCCAGCAGCCAAGACGGACTAGCTAACAATGAGCAGTTCTTC
TRBJ2-1 | TRBV9 | - | - | CASSVVGASEQFF | TGTGCCAGCAGCGTAGTTGGGGCATCTGAGCAGTTCTTC